A selection of T cell receptor beta chains follows, all from one sample in a study of cytomegalovirus exposure and HLA in healthy donors. Clones were sequenced by immunoSEQ multiplex PCR, and TCRdb holds only the in-frame ones, with some missing. The data hold 170,000 or so clones, with about four fifths observed a single time. The sample was PBMCs. The source is a woman in her 50s in good health and CMV-seropositive. CDR3s include the opening cysteine and the closing phenylalanine or tryptophan. The D gene is left open where the match is weak. Expanded clones are given a class, and other clones once, few, many or no size at all.

clone_size: few; v_call: TRBV11-2; d_call: TRBD2; j_call: TRBJ2-1; cdr3_aa: CASSLVGVSSGRINEQFF; cdr3_nt: TGTGCCAGCAGCTTAGTTGGGGTTTCTAGCGGGAGAATCAATGAGCAGTTCTTC
clone_size: once; v_call: TRBV9; d_call: TRBD1; j_call: TRBJ2-7; cdr3_aa: CASSLTPGQGSYEQYF; cdr3_nt: TGTGCCAGCAGCTTAACCCCGGGACAGGGATCCTACGAGCAGTACTTC
clone_size: -; v_call: TRBV6-1; d_call: TRBD1; j_call: TRBJ1-3; cdr3_aa: CASREARDRRLSGNTIYF; cdr3_nt: TGTGCCAGCAGAGAAGCCCGGGACAGGAGACTCTCTGGAAACACCATATATTTT
clone_size: -; v_call: TRBV7-9; d_call: -; j_call: TRBJ1-1; cdr3_aa: CASSSNRVTNTEAFF; cdr3_nt: TGTGCCAGCAGCTCTAACCGGGTTACGAACACTGAAGCTTTCTTT
clone_size: -; v_call: TRBV7-3; d_call: TRBD1; j_call: TRBJ1-2; cdr3_aa: CASSSRRIGQGFLTF; cdr3_nt: TGTGCCAGCAGCTCCCGCCGAATCGGACAGGGGTTTTTAACCTTC
clone_size: -; v_call: TRBV13; d_call: -; j_call: TRBJ2-7; cdr3_aa: CASSPQNYEQYF; cdr3_nt: TGTGCCAGCAGCCCGCAGAACTACGAGCAGTACTTC
clone_size: -; v_call: TRBV11-3; d_call: -; j_call: TRBJ2-4; cdr3_aa: CASSLDQKNIQYF; cdr3_nt: TGTGCCAGCAGCTTAGACCAGAAAAACATTCAGTACTTC
clone_size: -; v_call: TRBV5-4; d_call: -; j_call: TRBJ2-3; cdr3_aa: CASSSSGISDTQYF; cdr3_nt: TGTGCCAGCAGCTCATCAGGGATTTCAGATACGCAGTATTTT
clone_size: -; v_call: TRBV4-3; d_call: -; j_call: TRBJ1-3; cdr3_aa: CASSQDRGNTIYF; cdr3_nt: TGCGCCAGCAGCCAAGATAGGGGGAACACCATATATTTT
clone_size: once; v_call: TRBV9; d_call: TRBD2; j_call: TRBJ2-3; cdr3_aa: CASSVQGLAGGDTQYF; cdr3_nt: TGTGCCAGCAGCGTACAGGGACTAGCGGGGGGGGATACGCAGTATTTT
clone_size: -; v_call: TRBV28; d_call: TRBD1; j_call: TRBJ1-5; cdr3_aa: CASSHRTGGVQPQHF; cdr3_nt: TGTGCCAGCAGCCACCGGACAGGGGGCGTTCAGCCCCAGCATTTT
clone_size: -; v_call: TRBV5-4; d_call: TRBD1; j_call: TRBJ1-2; cdr3_aa: CASSLSDRDYGYTF; cdr3_nt: TGTGCCAGCAGCTTGAGCGACAGGGACTATGGCTACACCTTC
clone_size: once; v_call: TRBV6-5; d_call: TRBD1; j_call: TRBJ2-1; cdr3_aa: CASEGANEQFF; cdr3_nt: TGTGCCAGCGAGGGGGCCAATGAGCAGTTCTTC
clone_size: -; v_call: TRBV18; d_call: TRBD1; j_call: TRBJ2-6; cdr3_aa: CASSPRSVDRAGLGANVLTF; cdr3_nt: TGTGCCAGCTCACCAAGGTCGGTCGACAGGGCAGGGCTTGGGGCCAACGTCCTGACTTTC
clone_size: -; v_call: TRBV5-8; d_call: -; j_call: TRBJ2-3; cdr3_aa: CASSRDFTGTDTQYF; cdr3_nt: TGTGCCAGCAGTCGGGACTTTACAGGCACAGATACGCAGTATTTT
clone_size: -; v_call: TRBV2; d_call: -; j_call: TRBJ1-5; cdr3_aa: CASQLTPHHQPQHF; cdr3_nt: TGTGCCAGCCAGCTGACACCTCACCATCAGCCCCAGCATTTT
clone_size: -; v_call: TRBV7-9; d_call: TRBD2; j_call: TRBJ2-7; cdr3_aa: CASSLGRAEGYEQYF; cdr3_nt: TGTGCCAGCAGCCTGGGGAGGGCCGAGGGCTACGAGCAGTACTTC